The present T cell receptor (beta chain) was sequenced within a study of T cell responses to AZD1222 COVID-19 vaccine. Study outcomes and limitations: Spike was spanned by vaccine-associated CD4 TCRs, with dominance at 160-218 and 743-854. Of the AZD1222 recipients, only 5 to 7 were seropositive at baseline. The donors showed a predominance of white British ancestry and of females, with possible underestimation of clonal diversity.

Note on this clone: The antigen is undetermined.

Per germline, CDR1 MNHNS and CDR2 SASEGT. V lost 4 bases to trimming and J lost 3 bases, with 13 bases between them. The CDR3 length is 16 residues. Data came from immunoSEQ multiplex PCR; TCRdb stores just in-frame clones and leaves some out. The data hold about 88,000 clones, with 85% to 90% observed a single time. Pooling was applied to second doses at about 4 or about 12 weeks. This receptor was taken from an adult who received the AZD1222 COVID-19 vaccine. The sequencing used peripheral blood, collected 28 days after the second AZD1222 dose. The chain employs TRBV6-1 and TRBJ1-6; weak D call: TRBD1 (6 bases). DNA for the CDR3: TGTGCCAGCAGTGCCGGGACAAGGGTCTATAATTCACCCCTCCACTTT. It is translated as CASSAGTRVYNSPLHF.